This T cell receptor (beta chain) comes out of a study of human T cells and chemical hapten exposure. Whole-study findings and limits: TCRs above 1 in 1000 frequency did not change with DPC sensitization. Expanded TCRs made up significantly more big CDR3 similarity clusters than controls did.

Note on this clonotype: Its antigen is currently unknown.

The library gave individual cDNA molecules unique molecular identifiers. Under the authors' procedure: TCRs per sample had a median of approximately 100,000 and ranged from about 20,000 to 700,000. TCRdb re-derived calls from the RACE reads in MiXCR, one entry per CDR3 protein. The V and J calls come from TCRdb's annotation, not from the publication. The data show about 85,000 distinct CDR3 sequences, with 8.5% seen just once and just over 2.5% held by the top ten. The time point: pre-sensitization, week 0. Treatment indicated: therapeutic diphenylcyclopropenone sensitization with weekly scalp DPC. This CDR3 comprises 18 residues.

The material sequenced was whole blood, taken in connection with sensitization to the hapten diphenylcyclopropenone (DPC). The genes are TRBV21-1 and TRBJ2-1; the DNA was not compared with TRBD1, the D call given in the table. TRBV21-1 is marked as a pseudogene. The receptor was isolated from a man aged 40-49 years with alopecia areata. Some clones in this sample may be carry-over from other donors' samples. CDR3 DNA sequence: TGTGCCAGCAGCAGCGACTGGGCCGGGGTCCCTCCCTACAATGAGCAGTTCTTC. Translation gives CASSSDWAGVPPYNEQFF.